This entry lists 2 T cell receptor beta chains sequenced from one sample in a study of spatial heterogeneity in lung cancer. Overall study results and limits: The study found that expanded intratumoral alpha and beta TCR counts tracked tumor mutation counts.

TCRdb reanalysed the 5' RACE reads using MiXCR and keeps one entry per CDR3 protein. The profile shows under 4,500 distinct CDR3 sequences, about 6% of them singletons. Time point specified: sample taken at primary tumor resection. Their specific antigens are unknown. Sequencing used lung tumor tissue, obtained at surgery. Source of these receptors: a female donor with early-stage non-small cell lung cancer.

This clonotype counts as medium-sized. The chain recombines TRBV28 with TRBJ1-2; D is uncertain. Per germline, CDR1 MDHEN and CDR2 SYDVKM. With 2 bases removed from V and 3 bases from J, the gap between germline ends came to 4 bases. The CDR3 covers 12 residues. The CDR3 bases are TGTGCCAGCAGTTTAAGTTACTATGGCTACACCTTC. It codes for CASSLSYYGYTF.

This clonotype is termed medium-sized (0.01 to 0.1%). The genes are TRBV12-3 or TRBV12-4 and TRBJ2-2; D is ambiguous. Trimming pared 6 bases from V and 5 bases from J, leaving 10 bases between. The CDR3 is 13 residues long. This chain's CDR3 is CASRRTETGELFF. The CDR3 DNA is TGTGCCAGCAGGCGTACAGAGACCGGGGAGCTGTTTTTT.